This TCR beta chain originates from a study of CD8+CD57+ T cells in acquired aplastic anemia. Deletions cut 2 bases from V and 10 bases from J, with 12 bases between. CDR3 length equals 14 residues. Germline assignment: CDR1 SGHTA and CDR2 FQGTGA. TCR beta VDJ and CDR3 profiles were obtained from a genomic DNA template. TCRdb redid the calling of the reads with MiXCR, one entry per CDR3 protein. This table has more than 150,000 distinct CDR3 sequences, roughly 64% appearing once. The origin of this receptor is a human donor with severe aplastic anemia or a healthy control (not recorded which). The sequencing input was sorted CD4+, CD8+, or CD8+CD57+ T cells (not recorded which) from PBMCs. J is TRBJ1-6 and V is TRBV7-3; perhaps TRBD1 as D (6 bases). The CDR3 protein is CASSLVGGGSPLHF. The CDR3 DNA reads as TGTGCCAGCAGCTTAGTGGGAGGGGGATCACCCCTCCACTTT.